Detailed here is one T cell receptor beta chain. It has no known antigen specificity. No qualities accompany the bases; no much larger clone lies one base away. TCR CDR3 regions were amplified from genomic DNA by multiplex PCR using the deep immunoSEQ assay. Genomic DNA extracted from each cell subset was distributed evenly over all wells of several immunoSEQ 96-well plates, and each plate served as one replicate. For sorted subsets, roughly 190 ng of genomic DNA, equivalent to 30,000 or so T cell genomes, went into each replicate PCR. Purified libraries were measured with a Qubit 3.0 fluorometer, size-checked on a Bioanalyzer 2100, and measured again with the KAPA Library Quantification kit. Every immunoSEQ 96-well plate was sequenced on a dedicated single-read 150-cycle Illumina NextSeq 550 flow cell. The paper's processing steps were these. Because only junctional sequences without quality scores were contained in the immunoSEQ output, filtering matching that applied to full-length reads could not be performed. To assign V/J genes and CDR3, sequences were annotated using PyIR, a Python wrapper for IgBLAST v1.9, with IMGT germline references. Any read was removed if the V/J assignment was weak (E-value above 1e-6), the CDR3 was missing, or the read contained stop codons, out-of-frame junctions, or ambiguous translated residues. V3J clonotypes were defined as sequences sharing the same inferred V gene, J gene, and CDR3 amino acid sequence. To compute the percentage overlap between repertoires, the number of shared unique clonotypes was divided by the size of the smaller repertoire. Repertoire richness was assessed with RTK rarefaction, the Chao1 estimator, and Recon v2.1 estimates of unobserved clonotypes. Generation probabilities were computed with OLGA for all TCRbeta clonotypes obtained by the gDNA method from several donors. Not all clones reach the TCRdb copy of this immuneACCESS table, which keeps in-frame sequences only. Checked studies attribute under half of the gap to unresolved V genes and leave the rest unexplained. That table supplies the V and J calls and clone size; D and trimming were determined from the DNA. The sample table shows about 1 million clones, and around 74% are seen once. The leading ten clones occupy around 1.5% of the sample.

The sample originates from a study of shared clonotypes between healthy human individuals (dated by TCRdb to between 2020 and 2021). With regard to the full study: The cohort comprised a couple of women and three men aged 18 to 49 years. For each donor, three plates each were used for CD4 naive and CD4 memory, two plates were used for CD8 naive, and one plate was used for CD8 memory. The study deeply sequenced blood TCR repertoires of five healthy adults to estimate repertoire size and the extent of clonotype sharing between individuals. Different laboratories and diverse techniques were used to prepare libraries and sequence TCR repertoires, to increase sequencing depth and limit assay-specific biases. Per donor, leukapheresis produced somewhere between about 0.8 and 9.5 billion PBMCs. The investigation overall reported the following: Sharing across a few donors was observed for about 5% of naive CD4, 3.5% of naive CD8, 2% to 2.5% of memory CD4, and less than 0.45% of memory CD8 clonotypes. The small number of donors limited the genetic and exposure-history diversity represented. Rarefaction of sorted-subset datasets indicated incomplete sequencing despite the large sequencing depth. Compared with non-shared clonotypes, clonotypes shared by all four sorted-subset donors had higher generation probabilities. Estimated clonotype richness was generally larger for naive than for memory subsets. Pairwise subsampling led to the expectation that sequencing depth would affect the degree of clonotype sharing among donors. Only blood was sampled, and tissue TCR repertoires likely differ from those in blood.

The donors were healthy, HIV-negative adults with no recently reported acute infections or vaccinations. All donors were Caucasian adults living in Nashville, Tennessee, USA. CD4+ T cells were enriched by magnetic negative selection, after which naive cells were positively selected on CD45RA and the negative fraction was taken as the memory subset. After blood collection by leukapheresis, PBMCs were isolated using Ficoll-Histopaque density gradient centrifugation and then cryopreserved in the vapor phase of liquid nitrogen. Purity and quantity of every magnetically sorted T cell population were checked by analytical flow cytometry. Each sorted fraction had its genomic DNA isolated and then quantified by UV absorbance on a Nanodrop 2000c. This sequence was found in a man in his late teens or twenties in good health. The sequencing sample was made of memory CD4+ T cells sorted from blood. This specimen's cell subset or site label, interpreted: CD45RA-negative fraction.

Here is the DNA: TGTGCCAGCTCCCTCGGGCTAGCGGGGGTAAGCTCCTACGAGCAGTACTTC. Its protein is CASSLGLAGVSSYEQYF. Here the chain combines TRBV18 and TRBJ2-7, and TRBD2 aligns with 10 junction nucleotides. According to the germline V gene, CDR1 reads KGHSH and CDR2 reads LQKENI. The junction shows trimming of 6 bases on V and 0 bases on J, and the gene matches do not reach 11 bases of it. From the cysteine through the phenylalanine, the CDR3 covers 17 amino acids. Only CDR3 DNA remains: 51 bases, in frame from the first base.